This TCR beta chain stems from a study of control samples from healthy donors and cancer patients. Profiled with immunoSEQ multiplex PCR; TCRdb holds only in-frame clones, not every one. The table has 15,000 to 18,000 clones, 75% to 90% seen once. CDR3 length equals 14 residues. Germline lookup yields CDR1 LNHDA and CDR2 SQIVND (reference sequence). V gave up 4 bases and J gave up 10 bases; unmatched junction bases: 6. The source material was PBMCs. This clonotype originated in an older woman with colorectal cancer. The gene calls are TRBV19 and TRBJ1-6; 8 bases line up with TRBD1. The CDR3 DNA is TGTGCCAGTAGTAGTACAGGGGGAAAATCACCCCTCCACTTT. Translated, it gives CASSSTGGKSPLHF.